The 30 T cell receptor beta chains below come from one sample, sequenced in a study of monozygotic twins with inflammatory bowel disease. No DNA is given; TCRdb re-called the 5' RACE reads and lists each CDR3 protein once. The listing records 200,000 to 250,000 distinct CDR3 sequences. Sequences were obtained from blood. These receptors came from a human donor with ulcerative colitis or Crohn's disease, or a healthy co-twin of an affected twin (not recorded which).

V gene TRBV18 combines with J gene TRBJ2-2. Looked up from germline, CDR1 is KGHSH and CDR2 is LQKENI. This CDR3 has 13 residues. CDR3 in amino acids: CASSPVQDGELFF.

The V gene is TRBV20-1, the J gene TRBJ1-6; the D call from TCRdb, TRBD1, cannot be confirmed without DNA. The V gene's germline CDR1 is DFQATT and CDR2 SNEGSKA (reference sequence). This CDR3 comprises 13 residues. CDR3 protein: CSANKDSNSPLHF.

The chain carries TRBV5-1 and TRBJ2-2; the D call of TRBD1 rests on TCRdb alone, since no DNA is present to check it. The CDR3 spans 15 residues. Germline CDR1 and CDR2: SGHRS and YFSETQ. CDR3 in amino acids: CASSSTGGYTGELFF. The complete variable domain, with remaining parts taken from reference TRBV5-1 and TRBJ2-2, reads KAGVTQTPRYLIKTRGQQVTLSCSPISGHRSVSWYQQTPGQGLQFLFEYFSETQRNKGNFPGRFSGRQFSNSRSEMNVSTLELGDSALYLCASSSTGGYTGELFFGEGSRLTVL.

The chain carries TRBV12-3 or TRBV12-4 and TRBJ1-2. The CDR3 is made up of 14 amino acids. The CDR3 reads CASSFLDSSYGYTF.

V and J are TRBV20-1 and TRBJ1-6; TCRdb calls TRBD1, which cannot be checked without DNA. Germline-derived CDR1 and CDR2 are DFQATT and SNEGSKA (reference sequence). There are 16 residues in the CDR3. This CDR3 reads CSARERIGTGFSPLHF.

The chain uses TRBV24-1 and TRBJ2-2; TCRdb reports TRBD2, a call that lacks DNA to check it against. The CDR3 contains 18 residues. CDR1 KGHDR and CDR2 SFDVKD come from the germline V gene. The CDR3 spells CATSDRSEGGGAAGELFF.

The chain is built from TRBV9 and TRBJ1-3; TCRdb's D gene call, TRBD1, goes unchecked for lack of DNA. CDR1 and CDR2 (germline): SGDLS, YYNGEE. The CDR3 spans 15 residues. The CDR3 region is CASSVGASSGNTIYF.

The chain is built from TRBV20-1 and TRBJ1-6. The germline CDR1 and CDR2 sequences are DFQATT and SNEGSKA (reference sequence). The CDR3 has 17 residues. CDR3: CSASRGDLYFGNSPLHF.

The chain recombines TRBV2 with TRBJ2-6; without DNA, the TCRdb call of TRBD2 cannot be checked. This CDR3 comprises 15 residues. Per the germline V gene, CDR1 is SNHLY and CDR2 is FYNNEI. CDR3 sequence: CASNEGSSGANVLTF.

The genes are TRBV18 and TRBJ1-6; TCRdb designates TRBD1, a call that cannot be tested without DNA. Looked up from germline, CDR1 is KGHSH and CDR2 is LQKENI. This CDR3 has 15 amino acids. The CDR3 is CASSGTGEGNSPLHF.

J is TRBJ1-5 and V is TRBV6-1. The germline CDR1 and CDR2 sequences are MNHNS and SASEGT. There are 15 residues in the CDR3. CDR3 loop: CASSGEPGSNQPQHF.

The rearrangement joins TRBV5-4 to TRBJ2-2. Per germline, CDR1 SGHNT and CDR2 YYREEE (reference sequence). The CDR3 extends over 14 amino acids. The CDR3 spells CASSLITNTGELFF.

The chain uses TRBV7-9 and TRBJ2-3; the D call from TCRdb, TRBD2, cannot be confirmed without DNA. This CDR3 is built from 15 residues. CDR1 and CDR2 (germline): SEHNR, FQNEAQ (reference sequence). The CDR3 here is CASSLTTSGTDTQYF.

This sequence joins TRBV11-2 and TRBJ1-2. Germline V gives CDR1 SGHAT, CDR2 FQNNGV. CDR3 length: 14 amino acids. This chain's CDR3 is CASSHSTESYGYTF.

V is TRBV12-3 or TRBV12-4 and J is TRBJ1-2. The CDR3 sequence is 15 residues long. This CDR3 reads CASSFNRALGYGYTF.

The rearrangement joins TRBV4-1 to TRBJ1-1. Germline loops: CDR1 MGHRA, CDR2 YSYEKL. CDR3 length: 17 residues. The CDR3 reads CASSQVFRGEGVVRAFF.

The chain combines TRBV20-1 with TRBJ1-5; with no DNA, the TCRdb D assignment of TRBD1 cannot be verified. The CDR3 length is 14 residues. The germline V gene has CDR1 DFQATT and CDR2 SNEGSKA (reference sequence). CDR3 loop: CSAMGQNFHQPQHF.

This sequence joins TRBV18 and TRBJ2-5; the TCRdb call, TRBD2, lacks DNA for checking. CDR1 is KGHSH and CDR2 is LQKENI in the germline V gene. The CDR3 totals 15 residues. The CDR3: CASSPTWTTQETQYF.

The chain couples TRBV29-1 to TRBJ2-1; TCRdb gives TRBD2 as the D gene, but with no DNA this cannot be confirmed. Per germline, CDR1 SQVTM and CDR2 ANQGSEA. The CDR3 has 13 residues. This chain's CDR3 is CSVEVRGDNEQFF.

This chain links TRBV20-1 with TRBJ1-2; TCRdb lists TRBD1, though no DNA is available to test this call. Germline CDR1 is DFQATT and CDR2 is SNEGSKA (reference sequence). The length of the CDR3 is 11 residues. This CDR3 reads CSARDLSGVTF.

This chain joins TRBV29-1 and TRBJ1-2. The V gene's germline CDR1 is SQVTM and CDR2 ANQGSEA. The CDR3 runs 13 residues. Here the CDR3 reads CSVERLLNYGYTF.

The V call is TRBV7-8, the J call TRBJ1-6. CDR1 and CDR2 (germline): SGHVS, FQNEAQ. The CDR3 length is 15 residues. The CDR3 region is CASSLDTAYNSPLHF. Variable domain in full (rest from reference TRBV7-8 and TRBJ1-6): GAGVSQSPRYKVAKRGQDVALRCDPISGHVSLFWYQQALGQGPEFLTYFQNEAQLDKSGLPSDRFFAERPEGSVSTLKIQRTQQEDSAVYLCASSLDTAYNSPLHFGNGTRLTVT.

This chain links TRBV5-1 with TRBJ2-1. Germline CDR1 is SGHRS and CDR2 is YFSETQ. CDR3 length: 13 amino acids. The chain's CDR3 is CASSLGVSNEQFF.

This sequence joins TRBV5-1 and TRBJ2-7; TCRdb calls TRBD1, which cannot be checked without DNA. Germline V lookup: CDR1 SGHRS, CDR2 YFSETQ. The CDR3 totals 13 residues. This chain's CDR3 is CASQSDRAYEQYF.

The chain recombines TRBV20-1 with TRBJ2-6. The CDR3 has 14 residues. CDR1 DFQATT and CDR2 SNEGSKA come from the germline V gene (reference sequence). The CDR3: CSASLTTGANVLTF.

The V call is TRBV12-3 or TRBV12-4, the J call TRBJ2-1; TCRdb gives TRBD1 as the D gene, but with no DNA this cannot be confirmed. The CDR3 has 17 residues. CDR3 amino acids: CASSWDRGVGSYNEQFF.

The V and J genes are TRBV20-1 and TRBJ2-6; checking the TCRdb D call of TRBD1 is not possible without DNA. This CDR3 is built from 14 residues. The germline V gene has CDR1 DFQATT and CDR2 SNEGSKA (reference sequence). The CDR3 protein is CSARKGSGANVLTF.

The chain uses TRBV10-1 and TRBJ2-5. Germline values: CDR1 WNHNN, CDR2 SYGVQD (reference sequence). This CDR3 spans 12 amino acids. The CDR3 here is CASSDSKETQYF.

The chain employs TRBV18 and TRBJ1-1. Germline values: CDR1 KGHSH, CDR2 LQKENI. The CDR3 consists of 12 residues. CDR3: CASSPGNTEAFF. The whole variable domain, remainder taken from reference TRBV18 and TRBJ1-1, is NAGVMQNPRHLVRRRGQEARLRCSPMKGHSHVYWYRQLPEEGLKFMVYLQKENIIDESGMPKERFSAEFPKEGPSILRIQQVVRGDSAAYFCASSPGNTEAFFGQGTRLTVV.

The chain employs TRBV5-6 and TRBJ2-7; the TRBD2 assignment by TCRdb is unverifiable without DNA. The CDR3 has 17 residues. The germline V gene encodes CDR1 SGHDT and CDR2 YYEEEE. CDR3 in amino acids: CASSLGAVRAWSYEQYF.